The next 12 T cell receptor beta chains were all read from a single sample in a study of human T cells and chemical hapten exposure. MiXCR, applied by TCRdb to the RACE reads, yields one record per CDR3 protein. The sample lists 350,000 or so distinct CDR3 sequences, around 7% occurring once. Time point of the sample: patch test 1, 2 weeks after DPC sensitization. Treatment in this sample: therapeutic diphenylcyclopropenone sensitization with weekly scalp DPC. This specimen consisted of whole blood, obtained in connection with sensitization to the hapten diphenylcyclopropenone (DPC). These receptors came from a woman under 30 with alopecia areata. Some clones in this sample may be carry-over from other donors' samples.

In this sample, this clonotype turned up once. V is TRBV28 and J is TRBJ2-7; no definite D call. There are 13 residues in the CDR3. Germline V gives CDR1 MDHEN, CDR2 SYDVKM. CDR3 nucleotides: TGTGCGTCGAAGGAGAACCCATCCCTGGAGCAGTACTTC. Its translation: CASKENPSLEQYF.

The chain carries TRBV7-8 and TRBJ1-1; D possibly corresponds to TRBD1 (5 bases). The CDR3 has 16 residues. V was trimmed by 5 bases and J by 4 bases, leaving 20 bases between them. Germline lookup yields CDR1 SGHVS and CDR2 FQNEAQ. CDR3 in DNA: TGTGCCAGCAGCCTAGGGTTTGCAGGCGGGGGCACTGAAGCTTTCTTT. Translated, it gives CASSLGFAGGGTEAFF.

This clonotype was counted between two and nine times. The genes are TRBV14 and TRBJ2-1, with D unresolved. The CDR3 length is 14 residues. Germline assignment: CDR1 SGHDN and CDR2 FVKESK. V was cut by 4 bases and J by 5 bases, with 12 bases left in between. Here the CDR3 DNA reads TGTGCCAGCAGCCCCCGAAGATATAACAATGAGCAGTTCTTC. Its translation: CASSPRRYNNEQFF.

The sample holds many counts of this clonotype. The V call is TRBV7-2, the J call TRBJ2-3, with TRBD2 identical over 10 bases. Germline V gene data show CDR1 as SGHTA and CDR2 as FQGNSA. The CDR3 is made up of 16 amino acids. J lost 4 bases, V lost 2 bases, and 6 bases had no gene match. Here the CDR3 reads CASSLTAGGHADTQYF. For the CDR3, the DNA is TGTGCCAGCAGCTTAACAGCGGGGGGGCATGCAGATACGCAGTATTTT.

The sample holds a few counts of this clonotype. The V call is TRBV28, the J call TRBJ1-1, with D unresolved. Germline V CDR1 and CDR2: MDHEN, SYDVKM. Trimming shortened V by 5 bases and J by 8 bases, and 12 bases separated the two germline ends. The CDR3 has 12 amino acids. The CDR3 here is CASSLLGREAFF. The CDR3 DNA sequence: TGTGCCAGCAGTCTCCTAGGCAGGGAAGCTTTCTTT.

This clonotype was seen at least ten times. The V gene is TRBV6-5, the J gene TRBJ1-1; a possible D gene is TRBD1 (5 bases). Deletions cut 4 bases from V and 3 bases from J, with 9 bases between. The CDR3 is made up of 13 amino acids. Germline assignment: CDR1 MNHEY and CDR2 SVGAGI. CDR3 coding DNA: TGTGCCAGCAGTTGGGGGGTAGACACTGAAGCTTTCTTT. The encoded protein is CASSWGVDTEAFF.

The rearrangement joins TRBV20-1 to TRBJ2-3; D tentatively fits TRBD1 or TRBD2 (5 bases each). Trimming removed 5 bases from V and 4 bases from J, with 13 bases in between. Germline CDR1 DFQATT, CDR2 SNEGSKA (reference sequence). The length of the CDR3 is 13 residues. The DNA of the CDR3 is TGCAGTGCTCAGGGTCTAGCAGCAGATACGCAGTATTTT. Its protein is CSAQGLAADTQYF.

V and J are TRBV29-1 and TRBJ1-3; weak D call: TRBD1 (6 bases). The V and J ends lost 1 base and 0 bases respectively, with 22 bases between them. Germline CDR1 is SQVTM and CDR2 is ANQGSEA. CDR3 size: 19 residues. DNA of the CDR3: TGCAGCGTTGAAGTTGGGGGGCTCGAGGGCTACTTCTCTGGAAACACCATATATTTT. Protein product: CSVEVGGLEGYFSGNTIYF.

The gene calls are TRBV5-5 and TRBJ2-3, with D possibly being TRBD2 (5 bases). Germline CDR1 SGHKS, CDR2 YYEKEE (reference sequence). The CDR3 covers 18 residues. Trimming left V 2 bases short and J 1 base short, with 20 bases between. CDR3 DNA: TGTGCCAGCAGCTTAATTTTCGAGGCTAGCCGACGCACAGATACGCAGTATTTT. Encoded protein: CASSLIFEASRRTDTQYF.

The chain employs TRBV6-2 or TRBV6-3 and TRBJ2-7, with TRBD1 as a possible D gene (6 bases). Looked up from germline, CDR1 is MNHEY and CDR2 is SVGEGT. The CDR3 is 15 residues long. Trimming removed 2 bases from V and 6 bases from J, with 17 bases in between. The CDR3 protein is CASSYDRNPLLEQYF. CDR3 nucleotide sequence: TGTGCCAGCAGTTACGACAGGAACCCCCTCCTCGAGCAGTACTTC.

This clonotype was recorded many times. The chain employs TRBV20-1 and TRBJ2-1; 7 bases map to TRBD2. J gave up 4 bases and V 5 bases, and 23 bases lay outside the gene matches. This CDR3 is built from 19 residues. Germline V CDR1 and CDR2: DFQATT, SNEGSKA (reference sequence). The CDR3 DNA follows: TGCAGTGCTGTGGTAGGACTAGACCTGCTTGGGACCCAATACAATGAGCAGTTCTTC. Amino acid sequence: CSAVVGLDLLGTQYNEQFF.

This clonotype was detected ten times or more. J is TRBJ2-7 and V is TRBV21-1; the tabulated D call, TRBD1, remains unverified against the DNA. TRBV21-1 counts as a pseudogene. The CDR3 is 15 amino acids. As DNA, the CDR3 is TGTGCCAGCAGCAAAGAAGGGGGCAGGGGATACGAGCAGTACTTC. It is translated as CASSKEGGRGYEQYF.